Listed here are 6 T cell receptor beta chains from one sample, sequenced in a study of blood T cell repertoires in COVID-19. TCRdb's table, derived via immunoSEQ multiplex PCR, lists solely in-frame clones and lacks some. The sample shows about 130,000 clones, 75% to 90% of them seen only once. The source material was peripheral blood. The receptor source for this set is a man in his forties or fifties with active or convalescent COVID-19.

This chain links TRBV28 with TRBJ2-1; the match to TRBD1 covers 10 bases. From germline, CDR1 is MDHEN and CDR2 SYDVKM. The CDR3 spans 16 residues. After removal of 6 bases from V and 6 bases from J, the junction contained 11 bases not matched to a gene. For the CDR3, the DNA is TGTGCCAGCAGAGAGCACGGGACAGGGGACTTCAATGAGCAGTTCTTC. This gives the protein CASREHGTGDFNEQFF.

The rearrangement links TRBV24-1 to TRBJ2-5, with 11 positions matching TRBD2. This CDR3 has 14 amino acids. V lost 2 bases to trimming and J lost 5 bases; unmatched junction nucleotides: 0. In germline, CDR1 is KGHDR, CDR2 SFDVKD. Here the CDR3 DNA reads TGTGCCACCAGTGATTGGACTAGCGGGGAGACCCAGTACTTC. Residues: CATSDWTSGETQYF.

J is TRBJ2-7 and V is TRBV6-5, with 8 bases that match TRBD2. V dropped 6 bases and J dropped 4; count of bases not matched to a gene: 8. The germline CDR1 and CDR2 sequences are MNHEY and SVGAGI. The CDR3 loop spans 14 amino acids. CDR3 coding DNA: TGTGCCAGCAGCTACGGGACTAGTGGATACGAGCAGTACTTC. Residues: CASSYGTSGYEQYF.

The chain recombines TRBV2 with TRBJ1-2; D might be TRBD1 (6 bases). The ends were cut back, 11 bases at V and 11 bases at J, with 18 bases in the middle. The V gene's germline CDR1 is SNHLY and CDR2 FYNNEI. The CDR3 runs 11 residues. CDR3 sequence reads: CAASSGTTYTF. CDR3 bases: TGTGCCGCGTCGTCCGGGACAACGTACACCTTC.

The chain carries TRBV7-2 and TRBJ2-7; 8 positions match TRBD2. Germline values: CDR1 SGHTA, CDR2 FQGNSA. This CDR3 has 16 amino acids. J was trimmed by 0 bases and V by 2 bases; bases with no gene match: 6. CDR3 coding DNA: TGTGCCAGCAGCTTATCCATAGCGGGGAGCTCCTACGAGCAGTACTTC. It specifies CASSLSIAGSSYEQYF.

This rearrangement joins TRBV3-1 (or the pseudogene TRBV3-2) to TRBJ1-6; D gene ambiguous. This CDR3 is 17 amino acids long. The germline CDR1 and CDR2 sequences are LGHDT and YNNKEL (reference sequence). V was cut by 1 base and J by 0 bases, with 10 bases left in between. CDR3 in DNA: TGTGCCAGCAGCCAAGGGACTGCGAGCTCCTATAATTCACCCCTCCACTTT. Translating it yields CASSQGTASSYNSPLHF.